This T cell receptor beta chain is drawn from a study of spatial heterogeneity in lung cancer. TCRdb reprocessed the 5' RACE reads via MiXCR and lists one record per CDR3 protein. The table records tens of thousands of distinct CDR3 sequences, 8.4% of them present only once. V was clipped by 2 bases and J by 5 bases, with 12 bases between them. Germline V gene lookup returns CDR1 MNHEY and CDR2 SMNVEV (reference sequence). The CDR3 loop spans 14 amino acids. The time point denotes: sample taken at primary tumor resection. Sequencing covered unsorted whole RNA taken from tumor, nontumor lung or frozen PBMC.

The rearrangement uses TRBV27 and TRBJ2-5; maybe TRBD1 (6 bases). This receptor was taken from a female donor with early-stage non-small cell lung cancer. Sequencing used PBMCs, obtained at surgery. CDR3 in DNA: TGTGCCAGCAGTTTAGGGGGCTCCCCGGAGACCCAGTACTTC. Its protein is CASSLGGSPETQYF.